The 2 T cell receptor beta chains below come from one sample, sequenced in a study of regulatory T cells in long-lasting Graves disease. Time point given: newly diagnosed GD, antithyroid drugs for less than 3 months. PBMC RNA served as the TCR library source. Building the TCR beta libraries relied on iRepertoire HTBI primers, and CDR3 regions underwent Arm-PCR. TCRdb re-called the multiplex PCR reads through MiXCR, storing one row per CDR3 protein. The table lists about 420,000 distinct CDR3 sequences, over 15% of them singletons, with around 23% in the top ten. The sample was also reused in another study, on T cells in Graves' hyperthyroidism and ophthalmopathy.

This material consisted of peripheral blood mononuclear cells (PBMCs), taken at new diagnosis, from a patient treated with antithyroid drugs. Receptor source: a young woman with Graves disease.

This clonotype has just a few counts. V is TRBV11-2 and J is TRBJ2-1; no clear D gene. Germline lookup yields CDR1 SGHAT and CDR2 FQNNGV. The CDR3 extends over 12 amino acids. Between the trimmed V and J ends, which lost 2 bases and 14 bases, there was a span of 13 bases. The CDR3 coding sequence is TGTGCCAGCAGCTTACCTGGACCATTCAAGTTCTTC. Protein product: CASSLPGPFKFF.

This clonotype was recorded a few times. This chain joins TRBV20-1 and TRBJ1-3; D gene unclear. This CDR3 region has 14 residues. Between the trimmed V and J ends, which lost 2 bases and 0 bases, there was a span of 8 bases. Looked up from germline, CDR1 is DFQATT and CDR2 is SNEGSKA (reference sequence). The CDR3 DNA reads TGCAGTGCTAGACCCAACCTCTCTGGAAACACCATATATTTT. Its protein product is CSARPNLSGNTIYF.